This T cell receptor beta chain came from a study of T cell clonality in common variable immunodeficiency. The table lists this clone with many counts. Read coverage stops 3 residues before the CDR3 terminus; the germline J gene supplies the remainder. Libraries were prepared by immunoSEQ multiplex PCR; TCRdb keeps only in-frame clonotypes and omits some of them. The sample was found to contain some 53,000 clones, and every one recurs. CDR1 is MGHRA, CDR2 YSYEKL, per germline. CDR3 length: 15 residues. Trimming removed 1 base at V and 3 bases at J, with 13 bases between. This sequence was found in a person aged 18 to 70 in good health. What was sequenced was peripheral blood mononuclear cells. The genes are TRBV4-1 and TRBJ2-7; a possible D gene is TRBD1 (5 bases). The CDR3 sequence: CASSQGRGGDYEQYF. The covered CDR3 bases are TGCGCCAGCAGCCAAGGTAGGGGCGGAGACTACGAG.